What follows are 8 T cell receptor beta chains derived from one specimen sequenced in a study of CD8 T cells in Susac syndrome (dated 2019 in TCRdb). Receptor libraries were prepared by the immunoSEQ multiplex PCR assay. RNA was extracted using the RNeasy kit, and about 0.45 to 1 microgram was reverse transcribed with random hexamers. Through fastp at Q25 and MiXCR, TCRdb rebuilt clones from the public reads, retaining in-frame beta chains. For every CDR3 protein sequence, its rows merge into one entry that carries the most common genes and DNA. Present in this sample are some 150,000 distinct CDR3 sequences, approximately 94% of which were seen just once. Clones ranked in the top ten supply around 0.21% of the sample. The sequencing sample was made of CD8+ T cells from PBMCs. The receptors were gathered from a human donor with multiple sclerosis.

V gene TRBV19 combines with J gene TRBJ1-1; D not certain. Germline V gives CDR1 LNHDA, CDR2 SQIVND (reference sequence). The germline V and J ends were trimmed by 7 bases and 5 bases, with 14 bases remaining between them. The length of the CDR3 is 13 residues. The CDR3 region has the DNA TGTGCCAGTACAGCCGGCCTAGGGACTGAAGCTTTCTTT. Protein product: CASTAGLGTEAFF.

This chain's CDR3 is CASSLLFTVKPLHF. The CDR3 bases are TGTGCCAGCAGTTTACTATTCACAGTGAAACCCCTCCACTTT. The chain couples TRBV27 to TRBJ1-6, with no clear D. Trimming left V 2 bases short and J 12 bases short, with 14 bases between. Germline V gene lookup returns CDR1 MNHEY and CDR2 SMNVEV (reference sequence). The CDR3 spans 14 residues.

Of note for this clonotype: A read error may account for a junction end that differs from germline. V gene TRBV7-9 combines with J gene TRBJ1-5; no clear D. CDR1 is SEHNR, CDR2 FQNEAQ, per germline (reference sequence). There are 12 residues in the CDR3. The CDR3 nucleotides read TGTGCCAGCAGCCTAGCCAGCGAGCCCCAGCATTTT. Encoded protein: CASSLASEPQHF.

J is TRBJ2-1 and V is TRBV9; no reliable D call. The germline CDR1 and CDR2 sequences are SGDLS and YYNGEE. V lost 4 bases and J lost 5, with 10 bases in between. The length of the CDR3 is 13 residues. The CDR3 sequence: CASSPRTNNEQFF. The CDR3, as DNA: TGTGCCAGCAGCCCCCGGACCAACAATGAGCAGTTCTTC.

J is TRBJ1-2 and V is TRBV14; D gene uncertain. The germline gives CDR1 SGHDN, CDR2 FVKESK. V gave up 0 bases and J gave up 4 bases, with 6 bases separating them. This CDR3 is built from 13 residues. DNA for the CDR3: TGTGCCAGCAGCCAAGATGACACCTATGGCTACACCTTC. Translating gives CASSQDDTYGYTF. Full variable domain (rest looked up from reference TRBV14 and TRBJ1-2): EAGVTQFPSHSVIEKGQTVTLRCDPISGHDNLYWYRRVMGKEIKFLLHFVKESKQDESGMPNNRFLAERTGGTYSTLKVQPAELEDSGVYFCASSQDDTYGYTFGSGTRLTVV.

J is TRBJ1-2 and V is TRBV5-1, with D possibly matching TRBD1 (6 bases). This CDR3 is built from 12 residues. Germline-derived CDR1 and CDR2 are SGHRS and YFSETQ. Trimming took off 3 bases at V and 4 bases at J, with 7 bases between the two ends. For the CDR3, the DNA is TGCGCCAGCAGCTCGGACAGCTATGGCTACACCTTC. Its translation: CASSSDSYGYTF.

The V and J genes are TRBV20-1 and TRBJ2-1; tentative D call: TRBD2 (6 bases). Deletions cut 3 bases from V and 9 bases from J, with 15 bases between. CDR3 length equals 13 residues. CDR1 DFQATT and CDR2 SNEGSKA come from the germline V gene (reference sequence). CDR3 nucleotide sequence: TGCAGTGCTAGTGGGCAGGGAGGTTCTGAGCAGTTCTTC. Residues: CSASGQGGSEQFF.

The J gene is TRBJ2-7, the V gene TRBV9; D call uncertain. This CDR3 is 12 amino acids long. V dropped 4 bases and J dropped 5 bases, with 10 bases sitting between them. Germline CDR1 reads SGDLS; CDR2 reads YYNGEE. The CDR3 region is CASSLEVNEQYF. The DNA for the CDR3 is TGTGCCAGCAGCCTAGAAGTCAACGAGCAGTACTTC.